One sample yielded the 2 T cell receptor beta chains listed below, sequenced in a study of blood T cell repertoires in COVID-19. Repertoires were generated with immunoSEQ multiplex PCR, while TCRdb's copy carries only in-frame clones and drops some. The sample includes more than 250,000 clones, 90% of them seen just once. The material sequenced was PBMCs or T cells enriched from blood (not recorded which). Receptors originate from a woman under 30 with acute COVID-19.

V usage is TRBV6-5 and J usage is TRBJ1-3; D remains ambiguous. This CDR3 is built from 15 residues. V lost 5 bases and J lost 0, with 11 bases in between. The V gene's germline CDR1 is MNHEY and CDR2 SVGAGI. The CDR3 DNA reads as TGTGCCAGCAGTACCGAAGGGAGCTCTGGAAACACCATATATTTT. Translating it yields CASSTEGSSGNTIYF.

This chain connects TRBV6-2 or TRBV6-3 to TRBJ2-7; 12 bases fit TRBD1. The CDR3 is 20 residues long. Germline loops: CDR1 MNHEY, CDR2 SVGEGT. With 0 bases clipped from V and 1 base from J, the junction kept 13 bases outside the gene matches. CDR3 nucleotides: TGTGCCAGCAGTTACTCGAGGGGACAGGGGGCCGCGTTTAAATCCTACGAGCAGTACTTC. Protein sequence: CASSYSRGQGAAFKSYEQYF.